A single sample gave rise to the 31 T cell receptor beta chains below, sequenced in a study of graft-versus-host responses after intestinal transplantation (dated by TCRdb to 2020 to 2022). Library generation was performed with the immunoSEQ multiplex PCR assay. This immuneACCESS table, as held by TCRdb, lists in-frame sequences with V and J called but not all clones. Of the missing ones, under half trace to an unresolved V gene in checked studies; the others have no known cause. The sample has 20,000 or so clones on record, 80% to 95% of them singletons. In total, the top ten clones hold 1.9% of the sample. The source material was PBMCs, sampled roughly 54 weeks after transplant. Every receptor here comes from a human patient who received an intestinal transplant, so some T cells may come from the graft donor.

The rearrangement links TRBV6-5 to TRBJ2-3; TRBD1 might be the D (6 bases). Germline CDR1 reads MNHEY; CDR2 reads SVGAGI. The CDR3 is made up of 16 amino acids. V shed 0 bases and J shed 5 bases, with 15 bases lying between them. This chain's CDR3 is CASSYSTQGLGDTQYF. CDR3 sequence (DNA): TGTGCCAGCAGTTACTCGACCCAGGGGCTAGGAGATACGCAGTATTTT.

V is TRBV5-1 and J is TRBJ2-3; TRBD2 aligns across 7 bases. Unmatched junction bases numbered 9, after V lost 4 bases and J lost 1 base. The germline V gene has CDR1 SGHRS and CDR2 YFSETQ. The CDR3 extends over 16 amino acids. The CDR3, as DNA: TGCGCCAGCAGCGCCCCTAGCGGACGGGGCACAGATACGCAGTATTTT. Translated: CASSAPSGRGTDTQYF.

The CDR3 loop is CASSPVLTASKNIQYF. The CDR3, as DNA: TGTGCCAGCTCACCGGTTTTGACAGCCAGCAAAAACATTCAGTACTTC. The chain is built from TRBV18 and TRBJ2-4; TRBD1 is a possible D gene (5 bases). V lost 3 bases and J 3 bases, leaving 15 bases between the germline ends. This CDR3 is 16 amino acids long. Germline CDR1 and CDR2: KGHSH and LQKENI.

The chain combines TRBV5-1 with TRBJ2-2; D call uncertain. This CDR3 is 16 amino acids long. CDR1 and CDR2 from the germline V gene are SGHRS and YFSETQ. Trimming removed 0 bases at V and 1 base at J, with 10 bases between. CDR3 DNA sequence: TGCGCCAGCAGCTTGGAACCAAATAAGAACACCGGGGAGCTGTTTTTT. It specifies CASSLEPNKNTGELFF.

The chain combines TRBV5-4 with TRBJ2-3; the D is unclear. Germline V lookup: CDR1 SGHNT, CDR2 YYREEE (reference sequence). The CDR3 has 15 residues. Trimming took 4 bases from V and 2 from J, leaving 14 bases between them. CDR3: CASSPQAGYTDTQYF. The CDR3 nucleotides read TGTGCCAGCAGCCCGCAAGCAGGCTACACAGATACGCAGTATTTT.

This rearrangement joins TRBV29-1 to TRBJ2-1; 11 bases map to TRBD1. V lost 8 bases and J lost 3; bases outside the gene matches: 6. The CDR3 is 14 residues long. Germline CDR1 and CDR2: SQVTM and ANQGSEA. The CDR3 region is CSLRTGGVYNEQFF. CDR3 nucleotide sequence: TGCAGCCTAAGGACAGGGGGCGTCTACAATGAGCAGTTCTTC.

This clone was seen once. V and J are TRBV6-5 and TRBJ2-5; TRBD1 or TRBD2 may be the D gene (5 bases each). Germline V CDR1 and CDR2: MNHEY, SVGAGI. This CDR3 contains 15 residues. The V gene lost 7 bases and the J gene lost 2 bases, with 17 bases spanning the gap. CDR3 DNA: TGTGCCAGCACTCCTATGGGGGTTCCACAAGAGACCCAGTACTTC. Translated: CASTPMGVPQETQYF.

The chain carries TRBV9 and TRBJ2-3, with 7 bases matching TRBD2. The germline V gene encodes CDR1 SGDLS and CDR2 YYNGEE. The V segment lost 1 base and the J segment 3 bases; nucleotides outside the gene matches: 5. The CDR3 consists of 15 residues. The CDR3 reads CASSVWEGRTDTQYF. DNA for the CDR3: TGTGCCAGCAGCGTATGGGAGGGACGGACAGATACGCAGTATTTT.

J is TRBJ2-7 and V is TRBV4-3, with 10 bases that match TRBD1. CDR1 is LGHNA and CDR2 is YSLEER in the germline V gene. The trim removed 4 bases at V and 2 bases at J, leaving 5 bases unmatched. The CDR3 totals 15 residues. CDR3 residues: CASSLDGTGAYEQYF. Written as DNA, the CDR3 is TGCGCCAGCAGCCTGGACGGGACAGGGGCCTACGAGCAGTACTTC.

The rearrangement uses TRBV6-4 and TRBJ2-6; 7 bases align to TRBD1. V was clipped by 8 bases and J by 0 bases; unmatched bases: 4. The CDR3 covers 15 residues. Per germline, CDR1 MRHNA and CDR2 SNTAGT. CDR3 sequence reads: CASSRDSSGANVLTF. The DNA for the CDR3 is TGTGCCAGCTCCCGGGACAGCTCTGGGGCCAACGTCCTGACTTTC.

V and J are TRBV5-4 and TRBJ2-2; the D call may be TRBD1 or TRBD2 (6 bases each). Trimming pared 0 bases from V and 4 bases from J, leaving 10 bases between. Germline values: CDR1 SGHNT, CDR2 YYREEE (reference sequence). This CDR3 region has 15 residues. CDR3 sequence reads: CASSLGGAVTGELFF. CDR3 bases: TGTGCCAGCAGCTTGGGGGGGGCGGTCACCGGGGAGCTGTTTTTT.

CDR3 in DNA: TGCGCCAGCAGCTTGGCGGGACTAAGGCCGGATACGCAGTATTTT. Its protein is CASSLAGLRPDTQYF. The chain links TRBV5-1 to TRBJ2-3, with TRBD2 identical over 7 bases. Trimming at V came to 0 bases and at J to 6 bases, leaving 7 bases not matched to a gene. This CDR3 is built from 15 residues. The germline V gene has CDR1 SGHRS and CDR2 YFSETQ.

This sequence joins TRBV6-5 and TRBJ1-6, with no clear D. The germline V gene has CDR1 MNHEY and CDR2 SVGAGI. This CDR3 is built from 14 residues. Trimming took 5 bases from V and 3 from J, leaving 8 bases between them. DNA of the CDR3: TGTGCCAGCAGTGGACTGCACTATAATTCACCCCTCCACTTT. Translation gives CASSGLHYNSPLHF.

This clone has only a few counts. The chain links TRBV6-9 to TRBJ1-3; D is perhaps TRBD1 (6 bases). Looked up from germline, CDR1 is MNHGY and CDR2 is SVAAGI. The CDR3 runs 15 residues. V was cut by 5 bases and J by 1 base, with 12 bases left in between. CDR3 DNA sequence: TGTGCCAGCAGTCTCAAGGGGGGATCTGGAAACACCATATATTTT. Residues: CASSLKGGSGNTIYF.

V and J are TRBV6-1 and TRBJ2-7; 11 bases match TRBD2. Germline CDR1 MNHNS, CDR2 SASEGT. J was trimmed by 2 bases and V by 0 bases; bases with no gene match: 0. This CDR3 has 15 amino acids. CDR3 DNA sequence: TGTGCCAGCAGTGAAGCTAGCGGGGGGGCCTACGAGCAGTACTTC. This codes for CASSEASGGAYEQYF.

This clone appeared a single time. V is TRBV19 and J is TRBJ2-2; 7 bases fit TRBD2. V shed 5 bases and J 3 bases; nucleotides not matched to a gene: 6. Germline lookup yields CDR1 LNHDA and CDR2 SQIVND (reference sequence). The CDR3 totals 15 residues. In nucleotides, the CDR3 is TGTGCCAGTAGTCCCCCTGGGGGGGACACCGGGGAGCTGTTTTTT. Protein sequence: CASSPPGGDTGELFF.

The V and J genes are TRBV5-4 and TRBJ1-4; TRBD1 aligns across 7 bases. This CDR3 is built from 16 residues. In germline, CDR1 is SGHNT, CDR2 YYREEE (reference sequence). Germline trimming cut 4 bases from V and 2 bases from J; bases unmatched to any gene: 8. The CDR3 sequence is CASSLETGSTNEKLFF. The CDR3, as DNA: TGTGCCAGCAGCCTCGAGACAGGGAGCACTAATGAAAAACTGTTTTTT.

This chain joins TRBV5-5 and TRBJ2-1; 7 bases are a match to TRBD1. The CDR3 has 13 residues. The germline V gene encodes CDR1 SGHKS and CDR2 YYEKEE (reference sequence). V shed 0 bases and J 11 bases; nucleotides not matched to a gene: 5. The CDR3 protein is CASSLEGGSKQFF. CDR3 nucleotide sequence: TGTGCCAGCAGCTTGGAAGGGGGCTCCAAGCAGTTCTTC.

V gene TRBV5-6 combines with J gene TRBJ2-5; 7 bases match TRBD1. The trim removed 4 bases at V and 1 base at J, leaving 1 base unmatched. Germline loops: CDR1 SGHDT, CDR2 YYEEEE. The CDR3 is made up of 13 amino acids. The CDR3 spells CASSTGVQETQYF. The CDR3, as DNA: TGTGCCAGCAGCACAGGGGTCCAAGAGACCCAGTACTTC. The variable domain in full, with the rest retrieved from reference TRBV5-6 and TRBJ2-5, is DAGVTQSPTHLIKTRGQQVTLRCSPKSGHDTVSWYQQALGQGPQFIFQYYEEEERQRGNFPDRFSGHQFPNYSSELNVNALLLGDSALYLCASSTGVQETQYFGPGTRLLVL.

This chain uses TRBV11-3 with TRBJ2-2, with 10 bases matching TRBD1. The CDR3 runs to 18 residues. The germline gives CDR1 SGHNT, CDR2 YENEEA. J lost 2 bases, V lost 5 bases, and 11 bases had no gene match. CDR3 sequence reads: CASSPGTGDGRNTGELFF. The CDR3 nucleotides are TGTGCCAGCAGCCCAGGGACAGGGGACGGACGTAACACCGGGGAGCTGTTTTTT.

The V call is TRBV7-6, the J call TRBJ2-7; TRBD2 matches at 11 bases. Per the germline V gene, CDR1 is SGHVS and CDR2 is FNYEAQ. Losses at the gene ends were 5 bases for V and 3 bases for J; bases not matched to a gene: 6. The CDR3 is 15 residues long. The CDR3 loop is CASSPQGLADYEQYF. In nucleotides, the CDR3 is TGTGCCAGCAGCCCGCAGGGACTAGCGGACTACGAGCAGTACTTC.

The V call is TRBV30, the J call TRBJ2-4, with D perhaps given as TRBD1 or TRBD2 (6 bases each). V was pared by 2 bases and J by 5 bases, with 10 bases between. There are 13 residues in the CDR3. From germline, CDR1 is GTSNPN and CDR2 SVGIG (reference sequence). The CDR3 is CAWSPGAQNIQYF. As DNA, the CDR3 is TGTGCCTGGAGTCCGGGGGCCCAAAACATTCAGTACTTC.

The chain joins TRBV6-5 to TRBJ1-1; D gene ambiguous. This CDR3 spans 15 amino acids. The germline V gene encodes CDR1 MNHEY and CDR2 SVGAGI. V dropped 0 bases and J dropped 4 bases, with 12 bases sitting between them. CDR3 DNA sequence: TGTGCCAGCAGTTACTCTATGGGGTTAGCCACTGAAGCTTTCTTT. This sequence encodes CASSYSMGLATEAFF.

J is TRBJ1-5 and V is TRBV28, with D unresolved. V shed 2 bases and J shed 2 bases, with 7 bases lying between them. The V gene's germline CDR1 is MDHEN and CDR2 SYDVKM. This CDR3 has 14 amino acids. Here the CDR3 DNA reads TGTGCCAGCAGTTTACCGGTGGGCAATCAGCCCCAGCATTTT. This encodes CASSLPVGNQPQHF.

V gene TRBV18 combines with J gene TRBJ2-3; D might be TRBD1 or TRBD2, each matching 5 bases. The CDR3 spans 18 residues. Trimming left V 2 bases short and J 2 bases short, with 20 bases between. Germline V gives CDR1 KGHSH, CDR2 LQKENI. CDR3 in DNA: TGTGCCAGCTCACCAGTGGGCTGGGGGAATGATAACACAGATACGCAGTATTTT. Translated: CASSPVGWGNDNTDTQYF.

This clone occurred once. The gene calls are TRBV11-2 and TRBJ2-7; D unclear. Trimming stripped 1 base from V and 5 bases from J, with 12 bases between. Germline lookup yields CDR1 SGHAT and CDR2 FQNNGV. The CDR3 length is 14 residues. CDR3 loop: CASSLVGYGDEQYF. The CDR3 DNA follows: TGTGCCAGCAGCTTAGTGGGGTACGGAGACGAGCAGTACTTC.

A note on this clone: Additional DNA sequences in this sample encode the identical CDR3. J is TRBJ2-7 and V is TRBV4-2, with 13 bases identical to TRBD2. CDR1 is LGHNA and CDR2 is YNFKEQ in the germline V gene. This CDR3 has 15 residues. V lost 2 bases to trimming and J lost 4 bases; unmatched junction nucleotides: 2. The CDR3 here is CASSQRTSGSYEQYF. For the CDR3, the DNA is TGTGCCAGCAGCCAAAGGACTAGCGGGAGTTACGAGCAGTACTTC.

The chain uses TRBV6-5 and TRBJ1-5; D gene uncertain. CDR1 is MNHEY, CDR2 SVGAGI, per germline. Trimming removed 6 bases from V and 0 bases from J, with 3 bases in between. The CDR3 extends over 12 amino acids. Written as DNA, the CDR3 is TGTGCCAGCAGGGGTAGCAATCAGCCCCAGCATTTT. Translation gives CASRGSNQPQHF.

There are a few counts of this clone. The rearrangement links TRBV15 to TRBJ1-1, with D uncertain. The V gene's germline CDR1 is LNHNV and CDR2 YYDKDF (reference sequence). The CDR3 length is 13 residues. V lost 0 bases and J lost 8, with 10 bases in between. Written as DNA, the CDR3 is TGTGCCACCAGCAGAGATTATGCAGCAGAAGCTTTCTTT. Its translation: CATSRDYAAEAFF.

This chain joins TRBV5-6 and TRBJ2-2; weak D call: TRBD2 (6 bases). The CDR3 consists of 16 residues. Trimming removed 4 bases at V and 3 bases at J, with 16 bases between. CDR1 and CDR2 (germline): SGHDT, YYEEEE. DNA of the CDR3: TGTGCCAGCAGCCCCGTAGGGACTTTCTACACCGGGGAGCTGTTTTTT. This gives the protein CASSPVGTFYTGELFF.

This chain uses TRBV30 with TRBJ2-7; TRBD2 agrees at 11 bases. The V gene's germline CDR1 is GTSNPN and CDR2 SVGIG (reference sequence). The CDR3 spans 14 residues. After removal of 2 bases from V and 4 bases from J, the junction contained 4 bases not matched to a gene. The chain's CDR3 is CAWSLVAGGYEQYF. As DNA, the CDR3 is TGTGCCTGGAGTTTGGTAGCGGGAGGGTACGAGCAGTACTTC. Full variable domain (missing parts from reference TRBV30 and TRBJ2-7): SQTIHQWPATLVQPVGSPLSLECTVEGTSNPNLYWYRQAAGRGLQLLFYSVGIGQISSEVPQNLSASRPQDRQFILSSKKLLLSDSGFYLCAWSLVAGGYEQYFGPGTRLTVT.